This passage covers 19 T cell receptor beta chains from one sample sequenced in a study of OX40 agonist ivuxolimab in advanced cancers. TCRdb's table, derived via immunoSEQ multiplex PCR, lists solely in-frame clones and lacks some. The sample includes about 53,000 clones, about 88% of them seen just once. Material: CD4+ or CD8+ T cells sorted from blood, obtained in a trial of the OX40 agonist ivuxolimab. The receptors shown here come from an adult with an advanced solid tumor such as melanoma, head and neck, liver or kidney cancer.

Written as DNA, the CDR3 is TGTGCCAGCAGGTCGGGACAGGGGGGGAATGAGCAGTTCTTC. It encodes CASRSGQGGNEQFF. V and J are TRBV2 and TRBJ2-1, with 11 nucleotides matching TRBD1. The J segment lost 7 bases and the V segment lost 6 bases, leaving 5 bases of the junction unmatched. The CDR3 spans 14 residues. Germline V gives CDR1 SNHLY, CDR2 FYNNEI.

This clone showed up just once. The V gene is TRBV6-1, the J gene TRBJ2-5; TRBD1 aligns across 7 bases. J gave up 5 bases and V 7 bases, and 10 bases lay outside the gene matches. Germline-derived CDR1 and CDR2 are MNHNS and SASEGT. This CDR3 is built from 14 residues. CDR3 in DNA: TGTGCCAGCAACAGGGGACGCGCTATGGAGACCCAGTACTTC. It yields the protein CASNRGRAMETQYF.

This rearrangement joins TRBV30 to TRBJ1-5, with D tentatively TRBD1 (6 bases). The CDR3 has 12 residues. Trimming removed 0 bases at V and 6 bases at J, with 6 bases between. The germline V gene has CDR1 GTSNPN and CDR2 SVGIG (reference sequence). Written as DNA, the CDR3 is TGTGCCTGGAGTGTAGGGGGTCAGCCCCAGCATTTT. Translation: CAWSVGGQPQHF.

The chain has TRBV6-5 and TRBJ1-3; no firm D call. Germline V gene lookup returns CDR1 MNHEY and CDR2 SVGAGI. Trimming pared 10 bases from V and 1 base from J, leaving 11 bases between. The CDR3 runs to 13 residues. Here the CDR3 DNA reads TGTGCCATCAGGACCTCATCTGGAAACACCATATATTTT. As protein: CAIRTSSGNTIYF.

The rearrangement links TRBV10-3 to TRBJ2-1, with a weak D call TRBD2 (5 bases). Germline CDR1 and CDR2: ENHRY and SYGVKD. The CDR3 contains 15 residues. With 3 bases removed from V and 2 bases from J, the gap between germline ends came to 11 bases. The CDR3 protein is CAISDQRATYNEQFF. The DNA of the CDR3 is TGTGCCATCAGTGACCAGAGGGCGACCTACAATGAGCAGTTCTTC.

The V call is TRBV28, the J call TRBJ1-4; perhaps TRBD1 as D (5 bases). Germline V gene sequence: CDR1 MDHEN, CDR2 SYDVKM. The CDR3 has 14 amino acids. Trimming removed 6 bases from V and 3 bases from J, with 11 bases in between. CDR3 sequence reads: CASSVRASNEKLFF. The CDR3 nucleotides read TGTGCCAGCAGCGTCAGGGCTTCTAATGAAAAACTGTTTTTT.

The rearrangement joins TRBV28 to TRBJ2-7; TRBD1 matches at 7 bases. The trim removed 3 bases at V and 6 bases at J, leaving 8 bases unmatched. This CDR3 spans 14 amino acids. CDR1 is MDHEN, CDR2 SYDVKM, per germline. The CDR3 region is CASSFATGSSEQYF. CDR3 sequence (DNA): TGTGCCAGCAGTTTCGCGACAGGGTCTAGCGAGCAGTACTTC.

This clone came up a few times. The chain uses TRBV5-6 and TRBJ1-5; D not certain. In germline, CDR1 is SGHDT, CDR2 YYEEEE. Trimming shortened V by 3 bases and J by 4 bases, and 5 bases separated the two germline ends. CDR3 length equals 12 residues. The CDR3, as DNA: TGTGCCAGCAGCTCACAGAATCAGCCCCAGCATTTT. Its protein product is CASSSQNQPQHF.

The CDR3 nucleotides read TGCGCCAGCAGCCGGGAGGGGGCTTCCTACGAGCAGTACTTC. Its protein product is CASSREGASYEQYF. The chain is built from TRBV5-1 and TRBJ2-7, with TRBD2 as a possible D gene (8 bases). This CDR3 comprises 14 residues. Germline CDR1 SGHRS, CDR2 YFSETQ. Trimming cost V 4 bases and J 1 base, with 12 bases left between them.

This clone has a single count. The V and J genes are TRBV4-1 and TRBJ2-1; 9 nucleotides align to TRBD2. The CDR3 has 14 residues. The trim removed 4 bases at V and 7 bases at J, leaving 5 bases unmatched. Per germline, CDR1 MGHRA and CDR2 YSYEKL. CDR3 loop: CASSRRLADNEQFF. CDR3 bases: TGCGCCAGCAGCCGCCGACTAGCGGATAATGAGCAGTTCTTC.

J is TRBJ2-2 and V is TRBV5-6; 8 bases line up with TRBD2. From germline, CDR1 is SGHDT and CDR2 YYEEEE. Losses at the gene ends were 4 bases for V and 6 bases for J; bases not matched to a gene: 11. CDR3 length: 16 amino acids. The CDR3 DNA reads TGTGCCAGCAGCCCCCAACAGCGGGAGTTTTCCGGGGAGCTGTTTTTT. This gives the protein CASSPQQREFSGELFF.

The chain recombines TRBV20-1 with TRBJ1-2, with D uncertain. Germline CDR1 is DFQATT and CDR2 is SNEGSKA (reference sequence). This CDR3 comprises 11 residues. Trimming removed 5 bases from V and 3 bases from J, with 7 bases in between. CDR3 nucleotide sequence: TGCAGTGCTTACCCAGACTATGGCTACACCTTC. Encoded protein: CSAYPDYGYTF.

The chain employs TRBV11-3 and TRBJ2-1, with 9 bases that match TRBD1. The ends lost 0 bases at V and 7 bases at J; junction bases unmatched: 4. The CDR3 consists of 15 residues. Germline CDR1 and CDR2: SGHNT and YENEEA. This CDR3 reads CASSLEGQGWNEQFF. The CDR3 nucleotides are TGTGCCAGCAGCTTAGAGGGACAGGGTTGGAATGAGCAGTTCTTC.

The CDR3, as DNA: TGTGCCTGGCGAGGTAGCGGGGGAAGGGAGCAGTACTTC. This encodes CAWRGSGGREQYF. The gene calls are TRBV30 and TRBJ2-7; TRBD2 matches at 9 bases. Germline trimming cut 5 bases from V and 7 bases from J; bases unmatched to any gene: 9. The CDR3 runs to 13 residues. CDR1 is GTSNPN, CDR2 SVGIG, per germline (reference sequence).

This clone appeared a single time. The rearrangement joins TRBV5-1 to TRBJ2-5; maybe TRBD1 (6 bases). This CDR3 is 17 amino acids long. CDR1 is SGHRS, CDR2 YFSETQ, per germline. The germline V and J ends were trimmed by 1 base and 1 base, with 17 bases remaining between them. Here the CDR3 reads CASSLFSGHSLQETQYF. Written as DNA, the CDR3 is TGCGCCAGCAGCTTGTTCTCGGGACATTCCCTCCAAGAGACCCAGTACTTC.

This rearrangement joins TRBV10-3 to TRBJ2-7; 8 nucleotides match TRBD1. CDR1 is ENHRY and CDR2 is SYGVKD in the germline V gene. The CDR3 length is 13 residues. V lost 6 bases, J lost 3 bases, and 4 bases stayed unmatched. The CDR3 nucleotides read TGTGCCATCAGCCCGGGACAGGTCTACGAGCAGTACTTC. Amino acids: CAISPGQVYEQYF.

This chain joins TRBV30 and TRBJ2-1; no firm D call. In germline, CDR1 is GTSNPN, CDR2 SVGIG (reference sequence). This CDR3 comprises 13 residues. The V end was cut by 0 bases, the J end by 5 bases, with 8 bases between. For the CDR3, the DNA is TGTGCCTGGAGTGTCTTGCAGGACAATGAGCAGTTCTTC. It yields the protein CAWSVLQDNEQFF. The variable domain in full, completed from reference TRBV30 and TRBJ2-1, reads SQTIHQWPATLVQPVGSPLSLECTVEGTSNPNLYWYRQAAGRGLQLLFYSVGIGQISSEVPQNLSASRPQDRQFILSSKKLLLSDSGFYLCAWSVLQDNEQFFGPGTRLTVL.

CDR3 DNA sequence: TGTGCCAGTAGTATAGATCCCAGGTATGAAGCTTTCTTT. Protein: CASSIDPRYEAFF. The chain has TRBV19 and TRBJ1-1; no firm D call. Trimming took 0 bases from V and 7 from J, leaving 9 bases between them. This CDR3 is 13 amino acids long. Germline V lookup: CDR1 LNHDA, CDR2 SQIVND (reference sequence).

V and J are TRBV25-1 and TRBJ1-1; 8 bases map to TRBD1. The V gene end was trimmed by 6 bases and the J gene end by 4 bases; junction bases not matched to a gene: 4. Germline loops: CDR1 MGHDK, CDR2 SYGVNS. This CDR3 contains 13 residues. In DNA, the CDR3 is TGTGCCAGCAGAAGACAGGGGACCACTGAAGCTTTCTTT. This translates into CASRRQGTTEAFF.